Shown below are 31 T cell receptor beta chains from a single sample sequenced in a study of cytomegalovirus exposure and HLA in healthy donors. This PCR relied on a set of 60 Vbeta primers and 13 Jbeta primers. Sequencing was performed with immunoSEQ multiplex PCR; in TCRdb, only in-frame clones are kept and a portion is missing. The data show around 140,000 clones, about 80% seen once. Sequencing was carried out using PBMCs. These receptor sequences come from a man in his forties in good health and CMV-seronegative.

This rearrangement joins TRBV5-1 to TRBJ2-5; D perhaps matches TRBD2 (5 bases). Germline V gives CDR1 SGHRS, CDR2 YFSETQ. Trimming stripped 0 bases from V and 8 bases from J, with 11 bases between. The CDR3 is made up of 13 amino acids. CDR3 residues: CASSLALDTTQYF. The CDR3 DNA is TGCGCCAGCAGCTTGGCACTAGACACAACCCAGTACTTC.

This clone was found a few times. The chain is built from TRBV9 and TRBJ2-1; tentative D call: TRBD2 (6 bases). V dropped 3 bases and J dropped 6 bases, with 19 bases sitting between them. Germline V CDR1 and CDR2: SGDLS, YYNGEE. The CDR3 sequence is 16 residues long. The CDR3 spells CASSAPTRGSANEQFF. As DNA, the CDR3 is TGTGCCAGCAGCGCCCCGACTAGAGGGTCGGCCAATGAGCAGTTCTTC.

This rearrangement joins TRBV28 to TRBJ1-5; 9 positions match TRBD1. From germline, CDR1 is MDHEN and CDR2 SYDVKM. The CDR3 is 15 amino acids. The ends lost 5 bases at V and 6 bases at J; junction bases unmatched: 8. The CDR3 protein is CASSLQGALAQPQHF. For the CDR3, the DNA is TGTGCCAGCAGTCTACAGGGGGCGTTAGCTCAGCCCCAGCATTTT.

J is TRBJ2-5 and V is TRBV5-4; possible D gene TRBD1, 5 bases. Trimming took off 3 bases at V and 5 bases at J, with 14 bases between the two ends. CDR3 length: 14 amino acids. In germline, CDR1 is SGHNT, CDR2 YYREEE (reference sequence). The CDR3 loop is CASSSVTGSETQYF. The DNA for the CDR3 is TGTGCCAGCAGCTCGGTTACAGGCTCCGAGACCCAGTACTTC.

The V gene is TRBV4-3, the J gene TRBJ1-1; D perhaps matches TRBD1 (6 bases). Trimming shortened V by 0 bases and J by 3 bases, and 8 bases separated the two germline ends. The germline CDR1 and CDR2 sequences are LGHNA and YSLEER. This CDR3 is 14 amino acids long. The CDR3 DNA sequence: TGCGCCAGCAGCCAAGACAGGGGATACACTGAAGCTTTCTTT. Translated: CASSQDRGYTEAFF.

This clone was seen more than once but under ten times. As DNA, the CDR3 is TGCGCCAGCAGCGAGCCGGGGGAGCAGTACTTC. The encoded protein is CASSEPGEQYF. The J gene is TRBJ2-7, the V gene TRBV4-1; a weak D match, TRBD2 (5 bases). Germline V gives CDR1 MGHRA, CDR2 YSYEKL. CDR3 length equals 11 residues. V lost 5 bases and J lost 7, with 9 bases in between.

The J gene is TRBJ1-3, the V gene TRBV9; TRBD1 matches 7 bases. This CDR3 has 14 amino acids. V gave up 4 bases and J gave up 2 bases; unmatched junction bases: 3. Germline CDR1 is SGDLS and CDR2 is YYNGEE. CDR3 sequence reads: CASSPGGTGNTIYF. The CDR3 nucleotides read TGTGCCAGCAGCCCAGGGGGTACTGGAAACACCATATATTTT.

This chain uses TRBV2 with TRBJ2-7; D might be TRBD1 (5 bases). Germline V gene sequence: CDR1 SNHLY, CDR2 FYNNEI. The CDR3 consists of 12 residues. Trimming pared 6 bases from V and 2 bases from J, leaving 8 bases between. The CDR3 region has the DNA TGTGCCAGCAGAGACAGAGCCTACGAGCAGTACTTC. This gives the protein CASRDRAYEQYF.

This sequence joins TRBV11-1 and TRBJ2-7, with 9 bases matching TRBD1. V shed 6 bases, J shed 5 bases, and the junction held 2 bases outside the gene matches. This CDR3 region has 12 residues. Germline CDR1 SGHAT, CDR2 FQDESV (reference sequence). The CDR3: CASRRTGDEQYF. The DNA for the CDR3 is TGTGCCAGCAGAAGGACAGGGGACGAGCAGTACTTC.

The J gene is TRBJ2-3, the V gene TRBV29-1, with 9 bases fitting TRBD2. J gave up 5 bases and V 1 base, and 7 bases lay outside the gene matches. Germline loops: CDR1 SQVTM, CDR2 ANQGSEA. The CDR3 sequence is 15 residues long. The CDR3 spells CSVEGQRGEVDTQYF. CDR3 coding DNA: TGCAGCGTTGAAGGCCAGCGGGGGGAGGTAGATACGCAGTATTTT.

Only a few counts were recorded for this clone. The CDR3 DNA sequence: TGTGCCGGGGGACTAGACCCCAGGGCTACGCAGTATTTT. It specifies CAGGLDPRATQYF. The rearrangement uses TRBV5-4 and TRBJ2-3; 8 bases match TRBD2. This CDR3 has 13 amino acids. The V segment lost 10 bases and the J segment 8 bases; nucleotides outside the gene matches: 12. The germline V gene encodes CDR1 SGHNT and CDR2 YYREEE (reference sequence). The full variable domain, in which reference TRBV5-4 and TRBJ2-3 provide the parts outside the CDR3, is ETGVTQSPTHLIKTRGQQVTLRCSSQSGHNTVSWYQQALGQGPQFIFQYYREEENGRGNFPPRFSGLQFPNYSSELNVNALELDDSALYLCAGGLDPRATQYFGPGTRLTVL.

This rearrangement joins TRBV2 to TRBJ2-1; perhaps TRBD1 as D (6 bases). Trimming took 3 bases from V and 14 from J, leaving 17 bases between them. Germline V gives CDR1 SNHLY, CDR2 FYNNEI. CDR3 length: 13 amino acids. The CDR3 DNA sequence: TGTGCCAGCAGTGACACCCCTACACAGGGAGAGTTCTTC. This encodes CASSDTPTQGEFF.

V gene TRBV29-1 combines with J gene TRBJ1-1; D gene uncertain. The CDR3 spans 13 residues. V lost 8 bases to trimming and J lost 0 bases, with 13 bases between them. Germline V gene lookup returns CDR1 SQVTM and CDR2 ANQGSEA. CDR3 protein: CSTLSGVNTEAFF. In DNA form, the CDR3 reads TGCAGCACCCTCTCAGGTGTGAACACTGAAGCTTTCTTT.

V is TRBV5-1 and J is TRBJ1-1, with TRBD1 matching over 7 bases. The J segment lost 0 bases and the V segment lost 7 bases, leaving 9 bases of the junction unmatched. The CDR3 consists of 15 residues. Per the germline V gene, CDR1 is SGHRS and CDR2 is YFSETQ. This CDR3 is CASREGARMNTEAFF. For the CDR3, the DNA is TGCGCCAGCCGGGAGGGGGCCCGGATGAACACTGAAGCTTTCTTT.

The V call is TRBV5-6, the J call TRBJ2-3, with TRBD2 identical over 11 bases. There are 16 residues in the CDR3. Per germline, CDR1 SGHDT and CDR2 YYEEEE. V was clipped by 1 base and J by 6 bases; unmatched bases: 7. The CDR3 protein is CASSLTSGGLGDTQYF. The DNA of the CDR3 is TGTGCCAGCAGCTTGACTAGCGGGGGCCTAGGGGATACGCAGTATTTT.

The genes are TRBV11-2 and TRBJ2-7; D is undetermined. Deletions cut 5 bases from V and 0 bases from J, with 11 bases between. CDR3 length: 14 amino acids. Per germline, CDR1 SGHAT and CDR2 FQNNGV. For the CDR3, the DNA is TGTGCCAGCAGCACGTCAGGAAACTCCTACGAGCAGTACTTC. Translating it yields CASSTSGNSYEQYF.

The chain combines TRBV6-1 with TRBJ1-5, with 10 bases that match TRBD1. Losses at the gene ends were 7 bases for V and 6 bases for J; bases not matched to a gene: 6. The CDR3 runs to 14 residues. Germline CDR1 MNHNS, CDR2 SASEGT. The CDR3 sequence: CASNTRQGAQPQHF. CDR3 sequence (DNA): TGTGCCAGCAACACTCGACAGGGGGCTCAGCCCCAGCATTTT.

The chain's CDR3 is CASSQGEGTAGELFF. The CDR3 nucleotides read TGCGCCAGCAGCCAAGGGGAGGGGACGGCCGGGGAGCTGTTTTTT. The gene calls are TRBV4-1 and TRBJ2-2; TRBD2 aligns across 7 bases. The germline CDR1 and CDR2 sequences are MGHRA and YSYEKL. V was clipped by 1 base and J by 6 bases; unmatched bases: 5. The CDR3 totals 15 residues.

The rearrangement links TRBV5-1 to TRBJ2-3, with 8 bases that match TRBD2. This CDR3 contains 12 residues. The V and J ends lost 4 bases and 10 bases, in that order; junction bases with no gene match: 5. Germline CDR1 and CDR2: SGHRS and YFSETQ. The CDR3 here is CASSPSGGSQYF. The CDR3 region has the DNA TGCGCCAGCAGCCCGAGCGGGGGCTCGCAGTATTTT.

The CDR3 DNA reads as TGCGCCAGCAGCTTGGCCGGAGGGAACAGGGGGGCCGACGGGGAGCTGTTTTTT. Its translation is CASSLAGGNRGADGELFF. The chain employs TRBV5-1 and TRBJ2-2; 8 nucleotides match TRBD1. Trimming removed 0 bases from V and 7 bases from J; junction bases left unmatched: 14. CDR1 is SGHRS and CDR2 is YFSETQ in the germline V gene. CDR3 size: 18 residues.

In the case of this clone: One end of the junction does not line up with germline, which may come from a read error. This specimen includes other DNA sequences encoding the same CDR3. V and J are TRBV5-1 and TRBJ1-6; D is undetermined. The CDR3 extends over 20 amino acids. Per the germline V gene, CDR1 is SGHRS and CDR2 is YFSETQ. CDR3 sequence reads: CASSLEFSGGLIAANSPLHF. The CDR3 DNA is TGCGCCAGCAGCTTGGAGTTCTCAGGAGGACTAATCGCAGCTAATTCCCCCCTCCACTTT.

The CDR3 region has the DNA TGTGCCAGCCGAAGGGGTAACACTGAAGCTTTCTTT. Translating it yields CASRRGNTEAFF. The chain employs TRBV6-5 and TRBJ1-1; D may be TRBD1 (5 bases). Germline V CDR1 and CDR2: MNHEY, SVGAGI. The CDR3 spans 12 residues. V lost 8 bases to trimming and J lost 2 bases, with 9 bases between them.

The chain links TRBV7-8 to TRBJ1-5; unclear D gene. This CDR3 has 16 residues. V was cut by 5 bases and J by 0 bases, with 14 bases left in between. Germline V lookup: CDR1 SGHVS, CDR2 FQNEAQ. The CDR3 DNA sequence: TGTGCCAGCAGCCCCCAACGCGACTATAGCAATCAGCCCCAGCATTTT. Its translation is CASSPQRDYSNQPQHF.

This clone was recorded a few times. The CDR3 loop reads CASSAPDRVGQPQHF. DNA for the CDR3: TGTGCCAGCAGTGCTCCGGACAGGGTGGGGCAGCCCCAGCATTTT. This chain joins TRBV6-1 and TRBJ1-5, with 8 bases that match TRBD1. CDR3 length: 15 amino acids. V trimming: 4 bases; J trimming: 7 bases; junction bases outside the gene matches: 9. The germline V gene encodes CDR1 MNHNS and CDR2 SASEGT.

V and J are TRBV5-4 and TRBJ1-1; D not resolved. This CDR3 has 15 residues. Germline V CDR1 and CDR2: SGHNT, YYREEE (reference sequence). Trimming took off 4 bases at V and 4 bases at J, with 17 bases between the two ends. The CDR3 loop reads CASSLVAVGGTEAFF. As DNA, the CDR3 is TGTGCCAGCAGCCTGGTGGCAGTCGGAGGCACTGAAGCTTTCTTT.

The chain combines TRBV5-1 with TRBJ2-5; 8 positions agree with TRBD1. V dropped 1 base and J dropped 0; count of bases not matched to a gene: 2. The CDR3 sequence is 15 residues long. CDR1 is SGHRS, CDR2 YFSETQ, per germline. The CDR3 DNA sequence: TGCGCCAGCAGCTTGACAGGGGGATACCAAGAGACCCAGTACTTC. This gives the protein CASSLTGGYQETQYF.

This clone was picked up one time. The chain is built from TRBV2 and TRBJ2-6; D gene uncertain. Trimming took 5 bases from V and 0 from J, leaving 8 bases between them. The CDR3 totals 15 residues. Germline V lookup: CDR1 SNHLY, CDR2 FYNNEI. The CDR3 sequence: CASSRRTSGANVLTF. CDR3 coding DNA: TGTGCCAGCAGTAGGAGAACCTCTGGGGCCAACGTCCTGACTTTC.

This clone has only one observation. The chain has TRBV9 and TRBJ2-3; no reliable D call. The CDR3 consists of 12 residues. The germline V gene encodes CDR1 SGDLS and CDR2 YYNGEE. Between the trimmed V and J ends, which lost 4 bases and 6 bases, there was a span of 9 bases. DNA of the CDR3: TGTGCCAGCAGCACAACGAGGGATACGCAGTATTTT. Translation gives CASSTTRDTQYF. Full variable domain (rest looked up from reference TRBV9 and TRBJ2-3): DSGVTQTPKHLITATGQRVTLRCSPRSGDLSVYWYQQSLDQGLQFLIQYYNGEERAKGNILERFSAQQFPDLHSELNLSSLELGDSALYFCASSTTRDTQYFGPGTRLTVL.

This clone appeared a few times. The chain recombines TRBV28 with TRBJ1-5; TRBD1 might be the D (5 bases). This CDR3 is built from 15 residues. The ends were cut back, 7 bases at V and 0 bases at J, with 13 bases in the middle. In germline, CDR1 is MDHEN, CDR2 SYDVKM. The CDR3 loop reads CASTLGGVSNQPQHF. In DNA, the CDR3 is TGTGCCAGCACCTTGGGGGGGGTTAGCAATCAGCCCCAGCATTTT.

The chain links TRBV11-2 to TRBJ2-7; no clear D. The CDR3 covers 11 residues. The germline gives CDR1 SGHAT, CDR2 FQNNGV. The V end lost 6 bases, the J end lost 8 bases, and 11 bases lay between the germline ends. The chain's CDR3 is CASSGTLQQYF. In nucleotides, the CDR3 is TGTGCCAGCAGTGGCACCCTGCAGCAGTACTTC.

The CDR3 protein is CASSITGYEQYF. In DNA, the CDR3 is TGTGCCAGCAGCATTACAGGATACGAGCAGTACTTC. The chain has TRBV7-9 and TRBJ2-7; weak D call: TRBD1 (5 bases). V lost 5 bases to trimming and J lost 4 bases, with 9 bases between them. Germline values: CDR1 SEHNR, CDR2 FQNEAQ (reference sequence). This CDR3 spans 12 amino acids.